The rows below give T cell receptor beta chains drawn from one sample of a study of blood T cell repertoires in COVID-19. Sequencing used immunoSEQ multiplex PCR; TCRdb keeps in-frame clones, though not all of them. The repertoire holds fewer than 250,000 clones, with around four fifths as singletons. The source material was peripheral blood. All receptors derive from a woman between 65 and 79 years old with active or convalescent COVID-19. The CDR3 runs from the conserved cysteine through the conserved F or W. The D gene is left open where the match is weak. Clone sizes are given selectively: once, few, many, or a class where the clone is expanded.

v_call	d_call	j_call	clone_size	cdr3_nt	cdr3_aa
TRBV28	TRBD1	TRBJ1-6	few	TGTGCCAGCAGTTCTCTGGACAGGGGAGTAGAATCACCCCTCCACTTT	CASSSLDRGVESPLHF
TRBV18	NA	TRBJ2-3	NA	TGTGCCAGCTCACCCTTAGAGTTCGTCAATACGCAGTATTTT	CASSPLEFVNTQYF
TRBV19	NA	TRBJ2-7	once	TGTGCCAGTAGTATAGGACAGAGCTACGAGCAGTACTTC	CASSIGQSYEQYF
TRBV9	NA	TRBJ2-1	NA	TGTGCCAGCAGCGTAGCTTTGGAGAATGAGCAGTTCTTC	CASSVALENEQFF
TRBV6-1	NA	TRBJ1-1	NA	TGTGCCAGCAGTGAGGGGGCGCACACTGAAGCTTTCTTT	CASSEGAHTEAFF
TRBV27	NA	TRBJ2-5	NA	TGTGCCAGCAGTTTACCGGTTCGGGGTCAGAGACGGGAGACCCAGTACTTC	CASSLPVRGQRRETQYF
TRBV18	TRBD1	TRBJ1-3	few	TGTGCCAGCTCACCGGACAGGGGGAAAAGGACCATATATTTT	CASSPDRGKRTIYF
TRBV19	NA	TRBJ2-7	NA	TGTGCCAGTAGGACGGACACCGCTTTTTACGAGCAGTACTTC	CASRTDTAFYEQYF
TRBV2	NA	TRBJ2-7	NA	TGTGCCAGCGGGGCGGGACAGACCTACGAGCAGTACTTC	CASGAGQTYEQYF
TRBV19	TRBD1	TRBJ1-5	NA	TGTGCCAGTAGTATCCGGACAGGGCTTAGCAATCAGCCCCAGCATTTT	CASSIRTGLSNQPQHF
TRBV4-1	TRBD1	TRBJ2-3	NA	TGCGCCAGCAGCCAAGTCCGGACAGGGGGAATGATATCTAGAAACACAGATACGCAGTATTTT	CASSQVRTGGMISRNTDTQYF
TRBV18	NA	TRBJ2-3	NA	TGTGCCAGCTCACCACAACCAAGAGGATCACCTAGCACAGATACGCAGTATTTT	CASSPQPRGSPSTDTQYF
TRBV7-7	TRBD2	TRBJ2-1	NA	TGTGCTAGCAGCCCTTGGACTAGCGGACTTATCCATGAGCAGTTCTTC	CASSPWTSGLIHEQFF
TRBV6-1	NA	TRBJ1-1	NA	TGTGCCAGCAGTGAAAACGGTCCGGGTGGTGAAGCTTTCTTT	CASSENGPGGEAFF
TRBV6-5	TRBD1	TRBJ1-3	few	TGTGCCAGCAGCCAGGGTACAGGGGCTGGAAACACCATATATTTT	CASSQGTGAGNTIYF
TRBV10-3	NA	TRBJ2-1	once	TGTGCCATCAGTGAGGGTGGAGGGGAGCAGTTCTTC	CAISEGGGEQFF
TRBV21-1	NA	TRBJ2-2	NA	TGTGCCAGCAGCAAAGGAGAAGGGGTTTGCGCCGGGGAGCTGTTTTTT	CASSKGEGVCAGELFF
TRBV7-9	NA	TRBJ1-6	few	TGTGCCAGCAGCTCGCGGGGGTCCCTCCACTTT	CASSSRGSLHF
TRBV7-7	TRBD2	TRBJ2-3	once	TGTGCCAGCAGCTTGGGACTAGCGCCAAAGGGAGATACGCAGTATTTT	CASSLGLAPKGDTQYF
TRBV28	TRBD2	TRBJ2-7	NA	TGTGCCAGCAGTTTTTATTTCCTAGCGGGAGTCTACGAGCAGTACTTC	CASSFYFLAGVYEQYF
TRBV5-1	TRBD2	TRBJ2-5	NA	TGCGCCAGCAGCCGGGAGGGGTCAGAGACCCAGTACTTC	CASSREGSETQYF
TRBV4-2	TRBD1	TRBJ2-4	NA	TGTGCCAGCAGCCAAGACCTGGGACAGGGACGAAAAAACATTCAGTACTTC	CASSQDLGQGRKNIQYF
TRBV7-2	TRBD2	TRBJ2-5	NA	TGTGCCAGCAGCCCCCGGACTAGCGGGAGGGGAGAGACCCAGTACTTC	CASSPRTSGRGETQYF
TRBV5-1	NA	TRBJ2-1	NA	TGCGCCAGCAGCTTGATAATCGGGAGCGCGGTAAATGAGCAGTTCTTC	CASSLIIGSAVNEQFF
TRBV5-4	NA	TRBJ2-1	NA	TGTGCCAGCAGTGCTGAGAGCTCCTACAATGAGCAGTTCTTC	CASSAESSYNEQFF
TRBV11-2	TRBD2	TRBJ2-1	NA	TGTGCCAGCAGCCCGACTAGCGGGAGGAGCCATGAGCAGTTCTTC	CASSPTSGRSHEQFF
TRBV5-6	NA	TRBJ2-2	few	TGTGCCAGCAGCTTTGAGGGCACCGGGGAGCTGTTTTTT	CASSFEGTGELFF
TRBV3-1/TRBV3-2	TRBD2	TRBJ2-2	NA	TGTGCCAGCAGCCCCAGGACTAGCGGGCCCCGGGGTAGGACCGGGGAGCTGTTTTTT	CASSPRTSGPRGRTGELFF
TRBV3-1/TRBV3-2	TRBD1	TRBJ1-3	NA	TGTGCCAGCAGTTCCAGGGGGCGCGGAAACACCATATATTTT	CASSSRGRGNTIYF
TRBV28	TRBD1	TRBJ1-2	NA	TGTGCCAGCGGTAGCAGGACAGGTTCCTATGGCTACACCTTC	CASGSRTGSYGYTF
TRBV5-6	NA	TRBJ1-1	NA	TGTGCCAGCAGCGGTGGAGACAGGTCGAACACTGAAGCTTTCTTT	CASSGGDRSNTEAFF
TRBV4-1	NA	TRBJ2-5	NA	TGCGCCAGCAGCCAACCGGACTATGGGGAGACCCAGTACTTC	CASSQPDYGETQYF
TRBV28	NA	TRBJ1-4	NA	TGTGCCAGCAGTTCTCTCCAGGGATATGAAAAACTGTTTTTT	CASSSLQGYEKLFF
TRBV20-1	NA	TRBJ2-5	NA	TGCAGTGCTAGTAGAGATGAGACCCAGTACTTC	CSASRDETQYF
TRBV5-1	NA	TRBJ1-3	once	TGCGCCAGCAGCTTGGATGGAGGGATAGGAAACACCATATATTTT	CASSLDGGIGNTIYF
TRBV4-2	NA	TRBJ2-5	NA	TGTGCCAGCAGCCAACAGTATGGTATACAAGAGACCCAGTACTTC	CASSQQYGIQETQYF
TRBV27	TRBD2	TRBJ2-7	NA	TGTGCCAGCAGTTTAGTGACTAGCGGGTACGAGCAGTACTTC	CASSLVTSGYEQYF
TRBV7-8	TRBD1	TRBJ2-2	NA	TGTGCCAGCAGCTCCCACAGGGGACAGAACACCGGGGAGCTGTTTTTT	CASSSHRGQNTGELFF
TRBV10-2	TRBD1	TRBJ1-6	NA	TGCGCCAGCGGAGGACAGGGTGGAGGATCACCCCTCCACTTT	CASGGQGGGSPLHF
TRBV3-1/TRBV3-2	NA	TRBJ1-1	NA	TGTGCCAGCAGCCTCAGAGACTTGAACACTGAAGCTTTCTTT	CASSLRDLNTEAFF
TRBV11-3	NA	TRBJ1-2	NA	TGTGCCAGCAGCTCGGGGAACTATGGCTACACCTTC	CASSSGNYGYTF
TRBV27	TRBD2	TRBJ2-5	NA	TGTGCCAGCAGTCCACGTAGCGGGAGTAGAGAGACCCAGTACTTC	CASSPRSGSRETQYF
TRBV6-5	NA	TRBJ2-7	NA	TGTGCCAGCAGTTACGGGAACGGCGGAGGCTACGAGCAGTACTTC	CASSYGNGGGYEQYF
TRBV7-9	TRBD1	TRBJ1-1	once	TGTGCCAGCAGCGTCGACAGGGGTTGCGCTTTCTTT	CASSVDRGCAFF
TRBV10-3	NA	TRBJ2-2	NA	TGTGCCATCAGTGGTAGCTCGAACACCGGGGAGCTGTTTTTT	CAISGSSNTGELFF
TRBV7-8	TRBD1	TRBJ1-2	NA	TGTGCCAGCAGCCCTCAGACAGGGGGCTATGGCTACACCTTC	CASSPQTGGYGYTF
TRBV7-3	TRBD2	TRBJ2-1	NA	TGTGCCAGCAGCCTTAGCGGGAGCTCCTACAATGAGCAGTTCTTC	CASSLSGSSYNEQFF
TRBV7-9	TRBD2	TRBJ2-5	once	TGTGCCAGCAGCCCCCTAGCGGGAGAGCAGACCCAGTACTTC	CASSPLAGEQTQYF
TRBV28	TRBD1	TRBJ2-1	NA	TGTGCCAGCCGTAAGCCGGGACAGGGGAGGAGTGAGCAGTTCTTC	CASRKPGQGRSEQFF